The subject of this entry is one TCR beta chain. This entry belongs to a study of blood T cell repertoires in COVID-19. Study summary: The cDNA or gDNA used as material had been derived from T cells, B-cell-depleted T cells, or PBMCs.

The CDR3 runs to 19 residues. CDR1 is MRHNA and CDR2 is SNTAGT in the germline V gene. V trimming: 4 bases; J trimming: 0 bases; junction bases outside the gene matches: 7. Individuals aged 18 to 89 years were recruited from 24 US areas. Produced via immunoSEQ multiplex PCR; TCRdb's table is partial and in-frame only. The repertoire holds a few hundred thousand clones, roughly 87% seen once, with under 6.5% in the top ten. Sequencing input: PBMCs or T cells enriched from blood (not recorded which). The chain has TRBV6-4 and TRBJ2-4, with 15 bases identical to TRBD2. This sequence was found in a woman aged 30 to 39 who had recovered from COVID-19. The CDR3 reads CASSVGLAGGQGAKNIQYF. The CDR3 DNA is TGTGCCAGCAGTGTCGGACTAGCGGGGGGGCAAGGAGCCAAAAACATTCAGTACTTC.